The 6 T cell receptor beta chains below come from one sample, sequenced in a study of control samples from healthy donors and cancer patients. Generated by immunoSEQ multiplex PCR, the TCRdb table keeps only in-frame clones and is missing some. Of around 180,000 clones listed, around nine tenths were seen once; the top ten hold approximately 4.9%. The sequencing input was blood. The receptors derive from a woman in her thirties in good health.

This clone was seen once. V and J are TRBV3-1 (or the pseudogene TRBV3-2) and TRBJ2-5; D call uncertain. Germline assignment: CDR1 LGHDT and CDR2 YNNKEL (reference sequence). V lost 1 base and J lost 6, with 6 bases in between. The CDR3 is made up of 12 amino acids. Here the CDR3 DNA reads TGTGCCAGCAGCCAAGTACTGAAGACCCAGTACTTC. Translation gives CASSQVLKTQYF.

The chain has TRBV27 and TRBJ2-1; 13 bases map to TRBD2. Germline CDR1 is MNHEY and CDR2 is SMNVEV (reference sequence). The CDR3 contains 12 residues. This CDR3 reads CEGTSGIREQFF. The CDR3 DNA reads TGTGAAGGGACTAGCGGGATTAGGGAGCAGTTCTTC.

The V and J genes are TRBV9 and TRBJ2-4; 11 positions agree with TRBD2. The CDR3 runs to 15 residues. Germline CDR1 and CDR2: SGDLS and YYNGEE. V lost 5 bases, J lost 8 bases, and 9 bases stayed unmatched. The DNA for the CDR3 is TGTGCCAGCAGTCTTAGCGGGGGGGCAAAGGACATTCAGTACTTC. Amino acids: CASSLSGGAKDIQYF.

This chain uses TRBV2 with TRBJ2-5; D uncertain. CDR3 length: 11 residues. V lost 1 base, J lost 10 bases, and 7 bases lay in between. The germline V gene has CDR1 SNHLY and CDR2 FYNNEI. This chain's CDR3 is CASSEEGYQYF. In DNA form, the CDR3 reads TGTGCCAGCAGTGAAGAGGGATACCAGTACTTC.

About this clone: This CDR3 is also generated by other DNA sequences in the sample. This chain joins TRBV24-1 and TRBJ1-5; D is undetermined. Germline assignment: CDR1 KGHDR and CDR2 SFDVKD. The CDR3 totals 12 residues. The V and J ends lost 10 bases and 5 bases respectively, with 11 bases between them. CDR3 sequence (DNA): TGTGCCACTTCGAGAGGCGATCAGCCCCAGCATTTT. It specifies CATSRGDQPQHF.

The chain combines TRBV9 with TRBJ2-4; possible D gene TRBD1, 7 bases. CDR3 length: 16 amino acids. Trimming took 3 bases from V and 3 from J, leaving 16 bases between them. CDR1 and CDR2 (germline): SGDLS, YYNGEE. The CDR3 sequence is CASSGGTAYDKNIQYF. DNA of the CDR3: TGTGCCAGCAGCGGCGGGACAGCGTATGACAAAAACATTCAGTACTTC.